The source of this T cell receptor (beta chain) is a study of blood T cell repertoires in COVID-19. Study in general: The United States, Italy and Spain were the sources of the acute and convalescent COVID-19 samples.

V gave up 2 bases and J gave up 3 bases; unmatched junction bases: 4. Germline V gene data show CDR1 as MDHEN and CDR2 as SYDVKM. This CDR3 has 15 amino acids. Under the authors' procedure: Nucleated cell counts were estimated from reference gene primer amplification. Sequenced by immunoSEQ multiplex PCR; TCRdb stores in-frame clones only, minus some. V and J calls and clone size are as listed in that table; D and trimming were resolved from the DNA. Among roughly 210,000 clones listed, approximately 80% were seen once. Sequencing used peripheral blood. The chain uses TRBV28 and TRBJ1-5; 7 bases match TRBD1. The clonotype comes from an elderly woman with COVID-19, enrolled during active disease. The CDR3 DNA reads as TGTGCCAGCAGTTTAGAGGGACAGTTCAATCAGCCCCAGCATTTT. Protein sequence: CASSLEGQFNQPQHF. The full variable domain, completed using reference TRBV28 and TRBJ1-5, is DVKVTQSSRYLVKRTGEKVFLECVQDMDHENMFWYRQDPGLGLRLIYFSYDVKMKEKGDIPEGYSVSREKKERFSLILESASTNQTSMYLCASSLEGQFNQPQHFGDGTRLSIL.